This TCR beta chain was retrieved from a study of tumor and adjacent non-tumor tissue in lung cancer. Study-wide results and limits: TCR diversity was significantly greater in tumor than normal lung tissue.

Points on this clonotype: No antigen is known for it. A junction end diverges from the germline sequence, so it may reflect a read error.

A modified ARM-PCR protocol with three rounds of nested PCR amplified TCRbeta. TCRdb re-called the multiplex PCR reads through MiXCR, storing one row per CDR3 protein. Of some 80,000 distinct CDR3 sequences in the sample, 76% are singletons; the top ten hold under 50%. The template was RNA from unsorted bulk tissue. More than 3 cm separated this lung sample from the edge of the tumor. The CDR3 runs 15 residues. This chain links TRBV12-3 or TRBV12-4 with TRBJ1-5, with TRBD1 matching 7 bases. The source material was distant non-tumor lung tissue. This sequence originates from a man in his 70s with non-small cell lung cancer. The CDR3 loop reads CASRLGKGGNQPPNF. The CDR3 DNA is TGTGCCAGCCGTTTAGGGAAAGGGGGCAATCAGCCCCCGAATTTT.